This entry lists 17 T cell receptor beta chains sequenced from one sample in a study of blood T cells in healthy people across ages. The use of a sample-barcoded 5' primer and a J-beta primer mix characterized a second PCR of roughly 6 to 11 cycles. Via MiXCR, TCRdb re-called the 5' RACE reads, giving one row per CDR3 protein. This sample has 750,000 to 950,000 distinct CDR3 sequences, with around 29% found just once. This sample was also put to use in a study of T cells of mothers and their children.

Sequenced: blood. These receptors all stem from a woman between 40 and 55 years old in good health.

This rearrangement joins TRBV28 to TRBJ1-2; D is uncertain. Trimming took 6 bases from V and 4 from J, leaving 6 bases between them. The CDR3 consists of 11 residues. Germline CDR1 reads MDHEN; CDR2 reads SYDVKM. The CDR3 DNA sequence: TGTGCCAGCAGGGCCATCTATGGCTACACCTTC. Amino acid sequence: CASRAIYGYTF.

Ten or more counts support this clonotype. V is TRBV20-1 and J is TRBJ1-4; D is unresolved. V lost 3 bases, J lost 2 bases, and 13 bases lay in between. This CDR3 has 15 residues. Germline lookup yields CDR1 DFQATT and CDR2 SNEGSKA (reference sequence). CDR3: CSASSRTRTNEKLFF. CDR3 nucleotide sequence: TGCAGTGCTAGTTCCAGGACTCGCACTAATGAAAAACTGTTTTTT.

Here the CDR3 reads CASSLSGGRETQHF. CDR3 DNA: TGTGCCAGCAGCTTAAGCGGGGGCAGGGAGACCCAGCATTTT. This chain connects TRBV7-6 to TRBJ1-5; the D gene is possibly TRBD1 (6 bases). The CDR3 spans 14 residues. Germline V lookup: CDR1 SGHVS, CDR2 FNYEAQ. The V end was cut by 2 bases, the J end by 11 bases, with 16 bases between. Drawing the rest from reference TRBV7-6 and TRBJ1-5, the complete variable domain is GAGVSQSPRYKVTKRGQDVALRCDPISGHVSLYWYRQALGQGPEFLTYFNYEAQQDKSGLPNDRFSAERPEGSISTLTIQRTEQRDSAMYRCASSLSGGRETQHFGDGTRLSIL.

The rearrangement joins TRBV5-8 to TRBJ2-7; maybe TRBD1 (7 bases). The CDR3 runs 16 residues. CDR1 and CDR2 from the germline V gene are SGHTS and YDEGEE. Trimming took 4 bases from V and 2 from J, leaving 19 bases between them. The CDR3 DNA reads TGTGCCAGCAGCCCCGCAGGGGGGACTTCTCCCTACGAGCAGTACTTC. Protein product: CASSPAGGTSPYEQYF. The variable domain in full, completed from reference TRBV5-8 and TRBJ2-7, reads EAGVTQSPTHLIKTRGQQATLRCSPISGHTSVYWYQQALGLGLQFLLWYDEGEERNRGNFPPRFSGRQFPNYSSELNVNALELEDSALYLCASSPAGGTSPYEQYFGPGTRLTVT.

This chain connects TRBV6-2 or TRBV6-3 to TRBJ2-4; D possibly corresponds to TRBD2 (5 bases). The J call is doubtful: the DNA matches TRBJ2-7 better. Germline V gives CDR1 MNHEY, CDR2 SVGEGT. The CDR3 is made up of 14 amino acids. For the CDR3, the DNA is TGTGCCAGCAATAAACCGACGGGGAGCTACGAGCAGTACTTC. Residues: CASNKPTGSYEQYF.

In its sample, this clonotype was seen many times. As DNA, the CDR3 is TGTGCCAGCAGCCCACGGTGGGACAGGGCCTACGAGCAGTACTTC. Residues: CASSPRWDRAYEQYF. The chain is built from TRBV5-5 and TRBJ2-7; 9 positions agree with TRBD1. The CDR3 extends over 15 amino acids. Trimming at V came to 4 bases and at J to 2 bases, leaving 7 bases not matched to a gene. Germline CDR1 is SGHKS and CDR2 is YYEKEE (reference sequence).

The V and J genes are TRBV11-1 and TRBJ2-6; 9 nucleotides agree with TRBD2. The germline V gene encodes CDR1 SGHAT and CDR2 FQDESV (reference sequence). This CDR3 comprises 22 residues. J was trimmed by 0 bases and V by 3 bases; bases with no gene match: 18. The CDR3 region has the DNA TGTGCCAGCAGCTTTAGTTTGCAGGCTAGCGGGGCCAAGGTCTCTGGGGCCAACGTCCTGACTTTC. Its translation is CASSFSLQASGAKVSGANVLTF.

As concerns this clonotype: This clone may be a read error of a much larger clone one base away. This chain connects TRBV6-5 to TRBJ1-2; D not certain. The CDR3 sequence is 14 residues long. Germline V gene sequence: CDR1 MNHEY, CDR2 SVGAGI. The ends were cut back, 8 bases at V and 4 bases at J, with 17 bases in the middle. For the CDR3, the DNA is TGTGCCAGCGGAAGGGTTCAAGCCAGCTATGGCTACACCTTC. Protein sequence: CASGRVQASYGYTF.

Notes on this clonotype: Mismatch with germline at one junction end may stem from a read error. This rearrangement joins TRBV2 to TRBJ2-5; tentative D call: TRBD2 (6 bases). The CDR3 consists of 11 residues. Germline values: CDR1 SNHLY, CDR2 FYNNEI. The CDR3 reads CANSAAGEQYF. CDR3 nucleotide sequence: TGTGCCAACAGTGCAGCGGGTGAGCAGTACTTC.

The V gene is TRBV20-1, the J gene TRBJ1-5, with D maybe TRBD1 (5 bases). Germline assignment: CDR1 DFQATT and CDR2 SNEGSKA (reference sequence). Trimming pared 0 bases from V and 8 bases from J, leaving 20 bases between. The CDR3 is 16 amino acids. The CDR3 nucleotides read TGCAGTGCTAGAGATAAAGAGAAGGGCCAGGGTGAGCCCCAGCATTTT. This gives the protein CSARDKEKGQGEPQHF.

The chain is built from TRBV6-6 and TRBJ1-2; the D gene is possibly TRBD1 (5 bases). V gave up 5 bases and J gave up 4 bases, with 11 bases separating them. Germline CDR1 is MNHNY and CDR2 is SVGAGI (reference sequence). CDR3 length: 13 amino acids. In DNA, the CDR3 is TGTGCCAGCAGTGGCGGGGCGCCCTATGGCTACACCTTC. As protein: CASSGGAPYGYTF.

This clonotype occurred a few times. The rearrangement uses TRBV20-1 and TRBJ2-1; TRBD2 aligns across 10 bases. Germline V gene data show CDR1 as DFQATT and CDR2 as SNEGSKA (reference sequence). V dropped 1 base and J dropped 3; count of bases not matched to a gene: 6. CDR3 length equals 16 residues. This CDR3 is CSARVKTSGNYNEQFF. The CDR3 region has the DNA TGCAGTGCTAGAGTGAAAACTAGCGGGAACTACAATGAGCAGTTCTTC.

Note on this clonotype: This clone may be a read error of a much larger clone one base away. This rearrangement joins TRBV7-2 to TRBJ2-7; D possibly corresponds to TRBD1 (6 bases). The CDR3 runs to 14 residues. In germline, CDR1 is SGHTA, CDR2 FQGNSA. CDR3 loop: CASSLARGKSERYF. The CDR3 DNA follows: TGTGCCAGCAGCCTAGCCAGGGGAAAAAGCGAGCGGTACTTC.

Concerning this clonotype: A read error is possible here, since a much larger clone lies one base away. The chain has TRBV29-1 and TRBJ2-3; 12 nucleotides line up with TRBD1. CDR3 length: 15 amino acids. V lost 7 bases and J lost 4; bases outside the gene matches: 9. Germline V gene data show CDR1 as SQVTM and CDR2 as ANQGSEA. DNA of the CDR3: TGCAGCGCCCAGACCGGGACAGGGGGCCCAGATACGCAGTATTTT. Translating gives CSAQTGTGGPDTQYF.

The table lists this clonotype with a few counts. This chain links TRBV5-1 with TRBJ2-3, with 13 bases matching TRBD2. Germline V gives CDR1 SGHRS, CDR2 YFSETQ. J was trimmed by 4 bases and V by 7 bases; bases with no gene match: 18. This CDR3 has 19 residues. For the CDR3, the DNA is TGCGCCAGCTACCGGGGGCCGGGACTAGCGGGGTCAGCGGCAGATACGCAGTATTTT. Protein: CASYRGPGLAGSAADTQYF.

This clonotype appeared a few times. This rearrangement joins TRBV7-9 to TRBJ2-3; 11 bases are a match to TRBD2. CDR1 SEHNR and CDR2 FQNEAQ come from the germline V gene (reference sequence). V shed 5 bases, J shed 4 bases, and the junction held 17 bases outside the gene matches. The CDR3 extends over 19 amino acids. CDR3 sequence (DNA): TGTGCCAGCAGCCCAGGGGTACTAGCGGGGGCCCTCAACGCAGATACGCAGTATTTT. Residues: CASSPGVLAGALNADTQYF.

This clonotype was counted ten times or more. The rearrangement joins TRBV27 to TRBJ2-1; D may be TRBD1 (6 bases). The CDR3 is 15 residues long. V was clipped by 0 bases and J by 8 bases, with 14 bases between them. Germline lookup yields CDR1 MNHEY and CDR2 SMNVEV (reference sequence). The CDR3 nucleotides are TGTGCCAGCAGTTTATCAGCAGGGGTGATGGATGAGCAGTTCTTC. Protein sequence: CASSLSAGVMDEQFF.